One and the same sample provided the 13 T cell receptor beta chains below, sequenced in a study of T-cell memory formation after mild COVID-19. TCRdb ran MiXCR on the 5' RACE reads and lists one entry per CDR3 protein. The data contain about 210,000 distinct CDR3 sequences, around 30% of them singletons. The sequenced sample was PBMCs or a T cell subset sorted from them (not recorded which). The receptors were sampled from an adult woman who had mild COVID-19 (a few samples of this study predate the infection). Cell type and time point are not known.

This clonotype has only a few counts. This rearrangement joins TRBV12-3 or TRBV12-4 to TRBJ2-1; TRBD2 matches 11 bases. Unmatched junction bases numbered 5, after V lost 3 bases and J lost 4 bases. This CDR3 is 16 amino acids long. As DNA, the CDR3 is TGTGCCAGCAGTTTCGCCGGGACTAGCGGTTACAATGAGCAGTTCTTC. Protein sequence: CASSFAGTSGYNEQFF.

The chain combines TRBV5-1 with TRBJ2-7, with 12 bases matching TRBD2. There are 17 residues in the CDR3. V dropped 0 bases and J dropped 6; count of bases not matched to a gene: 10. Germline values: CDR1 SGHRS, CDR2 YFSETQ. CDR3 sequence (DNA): TGCGCCAGCAGCTTGGGGCCTAGCGGGAGGGCCCAACGCGAGCAGTACTTC. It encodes CASSLGPSGRAQREQYF.

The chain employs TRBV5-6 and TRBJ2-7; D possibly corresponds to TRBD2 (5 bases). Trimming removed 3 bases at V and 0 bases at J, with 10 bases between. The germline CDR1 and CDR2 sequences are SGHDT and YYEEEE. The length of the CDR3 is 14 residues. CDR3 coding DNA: TGTGCCAGCAGCTCGTGGGCGGGCTCCTACGAGCAGTACTTC. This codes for CASSSWAGSYEQYF.

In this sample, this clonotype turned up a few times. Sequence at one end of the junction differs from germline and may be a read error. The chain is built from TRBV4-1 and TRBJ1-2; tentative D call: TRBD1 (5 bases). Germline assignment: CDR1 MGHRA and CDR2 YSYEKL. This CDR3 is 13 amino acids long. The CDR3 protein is CASSQAALDMICF. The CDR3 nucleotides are TGCGCCAGCAGCCAAGCGGCCCTGGACATGATTTGTTTC.

The CDR3 DNA follows: TGCGCCAGCAGCTTGGCCGAGCGGGGAGGGGGAGAGACCCAGTACTTC. Translated: CASSLAERGGGETQYF. J is TRBJ2-5 and V is TRBV5-1; a weak D match, TRBD2 (7 bases). The CDR3 runs to 16 residues. The V gene lost 0 bases and the J gene lost 4 bases, with 16 bases spanning the gap. Germline CDR1 and CDR2: SGHRS and YFSETQ.

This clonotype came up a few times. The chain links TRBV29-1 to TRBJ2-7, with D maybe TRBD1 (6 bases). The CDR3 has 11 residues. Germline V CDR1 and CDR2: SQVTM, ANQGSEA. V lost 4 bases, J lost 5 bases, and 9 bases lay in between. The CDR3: CSVGGLHEQYF. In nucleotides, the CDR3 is TGCAGCGTTGGGGGGCTCCACGAGCAGTACTTC.

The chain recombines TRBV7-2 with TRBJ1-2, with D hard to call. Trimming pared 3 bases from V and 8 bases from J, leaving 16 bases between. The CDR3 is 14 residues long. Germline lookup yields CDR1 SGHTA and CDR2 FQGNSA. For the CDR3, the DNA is TGTGCCAGCAGCTTTGTTGATTGGGCTGGGGGCTACACCTTC. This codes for CASSFVDWAGGYTF.

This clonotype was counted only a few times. The CDR3: CATSRGGNGRSGTIYF. The CDR3 DNA is TGTGCCACCAGCAGAGGAGGGAACGGCCGCAGTGGCACCATATATTTT. The chain uses TRBV15 and TRBJ1-3; D gene ambiguous. Germline V gives CDR1 LNHNV, CDR2 YYDKDF (reference sequence). V lost 1 base and J 9 bases, leaving 19 bases between the germline ends. This CDR3 is 16 amino acids long.

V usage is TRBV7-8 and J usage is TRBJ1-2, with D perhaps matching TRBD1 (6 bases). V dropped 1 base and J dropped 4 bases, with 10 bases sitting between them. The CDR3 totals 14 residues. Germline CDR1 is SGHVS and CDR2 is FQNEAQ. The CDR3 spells CASSLEAGAYGYTF. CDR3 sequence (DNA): TGTGCCAGCAGCTTAGAGGCAGGGGCCTATGGCTACACCTTC.

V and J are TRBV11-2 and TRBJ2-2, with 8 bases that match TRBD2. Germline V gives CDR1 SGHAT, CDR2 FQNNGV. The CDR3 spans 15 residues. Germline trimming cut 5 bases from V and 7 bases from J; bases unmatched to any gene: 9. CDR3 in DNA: TGTGCCAGCAGCGATAAGGGACTAGTCGGCGGGGAGCTGTTTTTT. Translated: CASSDKGLVGGELFF.

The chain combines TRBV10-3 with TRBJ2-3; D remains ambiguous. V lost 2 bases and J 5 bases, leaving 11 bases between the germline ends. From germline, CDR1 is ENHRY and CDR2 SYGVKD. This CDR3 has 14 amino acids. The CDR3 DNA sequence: TGTGCCATCAGTGAGGGCCCTAGAGAAGATACGCAGTATTTT. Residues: CAISEGPREDTQYF.

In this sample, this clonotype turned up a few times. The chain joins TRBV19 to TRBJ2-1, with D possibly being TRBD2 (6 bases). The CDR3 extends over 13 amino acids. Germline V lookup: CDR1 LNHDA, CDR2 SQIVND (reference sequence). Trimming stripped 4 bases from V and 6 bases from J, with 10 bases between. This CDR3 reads CASSRLVGNEQFF. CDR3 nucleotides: TGTGCCAGTAGTAGACTAGTAGGCAATGAGCAGTTCTTC.

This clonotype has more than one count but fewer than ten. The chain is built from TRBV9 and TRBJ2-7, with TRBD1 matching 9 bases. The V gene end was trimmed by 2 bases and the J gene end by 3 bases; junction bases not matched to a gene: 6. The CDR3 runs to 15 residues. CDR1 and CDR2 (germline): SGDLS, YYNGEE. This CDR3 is CASSVGTGKGYEQYF. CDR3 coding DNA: TGTGCCAGCAGCGTCGGGACAGGGAAAGGCTACGAGCAGTACTTC.